The rows below give T cell receptor beta chains drawn from one sample of a study of CD4 T cells in relation to SARS-CoV-2 and coronaviruses. Clones were sequenced by immunoSEQ multiplex PCR, and TCRdb holds only the in-frame ones, with some missing. The table includes tens of thousands of clones, approximately 70% detected once. No antigen has been identified for these receptors. Sequencing was performed on CD4+ T cells from PBMCs, cultured in vitro. These receptor sequences come from a human donor in good health. CDR3s include the opening cysteine and the closing phenylalanine or tryptophan. The order of the fields is D gene, V gene, clone size, J gene, CDR3 protein, CDR3 DNA. A D gene is named only where the DNA matches it firmly. Size tells how often a clone was seen (once, few, many) or the class of an expanded clone, and some rows leave it out.

NA,TRBV2,NA,TRBJ2-1,CAIPGTPQNYNEQFF,TGTGCCATCCCGGGGACTCCCCAGAACTACAATGAGCAGTTCTTC
NA,TRBV27,few,TRBJ1-3,CASHGSGNTIYF,TGTGCCAGCCACGGCTCTGGAAACACCATATATTTT
NA,TRBV4-3,once,TRBJ1-2,CASSQVQVRGPRGYTF,TGCGCCAGCAGCCAAGTTCAAGTCCGGGGCCCCAGGGGCTACACCTTC
NA,TRBV4-1,NA,TRBJ1-5,CASSQTGRDSNQPQHF,TGCGCCAGCAGCCAAACCGGACGGGATAGCAATCAGCCCCAGCATTTT
NA,TRBV4-3,NA,TRBJ2-6,CASSQDGAGGANVLTF,TGCGCCAGCAGCCAAGATGGGGCGGGGGGGGCCAACGTCCTGACTTTC
NA,TRBV4-1,NA,TRBJ2-7,CASSQVRGYEQYF,TGCGCCAGCAGCCAAGTACGCGGGTACGAGCAGTACTTC
NA,TRBV3-1/TRBV3-2,NA,TRBJ2-3,CASSEGQPSTDTQYF,TGTGCCAGCAGCGAGGGGCAGCCGAGCACAGATACGCAGTATTTT
NA,TRBV4-1,NA,TRBJ2-5,CASSHQGFLETQYF,TGCGCCAGCAGCCACCAGGGGTTCCTAGAGACCCAGTACTTC
NA,TRBV25-1,NA,TRBJ1-2,CASSKQGGSSSSYTF,TGTGCCAGCAGTAAACAGGGTGGCTCCAGTAGTAGCTACACCTTC
NA,TRBV12-3/TRBV12-4,NA,TRBJ2-5,CASSLSGRETQYF,TGTGCCAGCAGTTTAAGTGGGAGAGAGACCCAGTACTTC
NA,TRBV29-1,NA,TRBJ2-7,CSALDSSYEQYF,TGCAGCGCTTTAGACAGTTCCTACGAGCAGTACTTC
NA,TRBV9,NA,TRBJ1-2,CASSVGTEGLRGYTF,TGTGCCAGCAGCGTAGGAACTGAGGGGTTGCGGGGCTACACCTTC
NA,TRBV6-2/TRBV6-3,NA,TRBJ1-2,CASSYQGRLGGYTF,TGTGCCAGCAGTTACCAGGGCAGACTAGGAGGCTACACCTTC
NA,TRBV9,NA,TRBJ1-2,CASSVPGGGYGYTF,TGTGCCAGCAGCGTACCCGGGGGTGGCTATGGCTACACCTTC
NA,TRBV7-2,few,TRBJ2-1,CASSPPGAHEQFF,TGTGCCAGCAGCCCCCCGGGGGCCCATGAGCAGTTCTTC
NA,TRBV5-4,NA,TRBJ2-1,CASSLGQSSYNEQFF,TGTGCCAGCAGCTTAGGACAGAGCTCCTACAATGAGCAGTTCTTC
TRBD1,TRBV5-4,NA,TRBJ2-7,CASSPSAGGSNYEQYF,TGTGCCAGCAGCCCTTCCGCAGGGGGCTCCAACTACGAGCAGTACTTC
TRBD1,TRBV7-8,NA,TRBJ1-4,CASSLGDRGEKLFF,TGTGCCAGCAGCTTAGGGGACAGGGGTGAAAAACTGTTTTTT
NA,TRBV1,NA,TRBJ2-7,CTSSQEGGLAGTYEQYF,TGCACCAGCAGCCAGGAGGGTGGGCTAGCGGGAACCTACGAGCAGTACTTC
NA,TRBV4-3,NA,TRBJ1-4,CASSLGTGNEKLFF,TGCGCCAGCAGCCTTGGAACGGGTAATGAAAAACTGTTTTTT
TRBD1,TRBV6-2/TRBV6-3,NA,TRBJ2-5,CASSSGTGGAGTQYF,TGTGCCAGCAGTTCCGGGACAGGCGGGGCCGGGACCCAGTACTTC
NA,TRBV2,NA,TRBJ1-2,CASTVNYGYTF,TGTGCCAGCACAGTTAACTATGGCTACACCTTC
TRBD1,TRBV6-5,NA,TRBJ2-4,CASSRTGDAKNIQYF,TGTGCCAGCAGCAGGACAGGGGACGCCAAAAACATTCAGTACTTC
NA,TRBV7-2,few,TRBJ1-1,CASSLSRLEAFF,TGTGCCAGCAGCTTAAGTCGGCTAGAAGCTTTCTTT
TRBD1,TRBV6-2/TRBV6-3,few,TRBJ1-6,CASSYGGQNSPLHF,TGTGCCAGCAGTTACGGGGGACAGAATTCACCCCTCCACTTT
NA,TRBV5-1,NA,TRBJ1-4,CASRSPTNEKLFF,TGCGCCAGCAGGAGTCCAACTAATGAAAAACTGTTTTTT
NA,TRBV4-1,NA,TRBJ1-6,CASSQVLPGASSPLHF,TGCGCCAGCAGCCAAGTGTTGCCAGGGGCTAGTTCACCCCTCCACTTT
TRBD2,TRBV9,NA,TRBJ2-3,CASSVLAGGHTDTQYF,TGTGCCAGCAGCGTATTAGCGGGGGGCCACACAGATACGCAGTATTTT
TRBD1,TRBV4-3,NA,TRBJ1-2,CASSQRIGTVGGYTF,TGCGCCAGCAGCCAAAGGATAGGGACAGTCGGCGGCTACACCTTC
TRBD1,TRBV18,NA,TRBJ1-2,CASSLTHTQGDYGYTF,TGTGCCAGCTCACTAACACATACACAGGGGGACTATGGCTACACCTTC
TRBD1,TRBV5-1,NA,TRBJ2-5,CASSSGTGGGGEQETQYF,TGCGCCAGCAGCTCGGGGACAGGGGGCGGCGGGGAACAAGAGACCCAGTACTTC
NA,TRBV2,few,TRBJ1-5,CASSSGDQPQHF,TGTGCCAGCAGTAGTGGGGATCAGCCCCAGCATTTT
NA,TRBV2,NA,TRBJ1-2,CASSKVNYGYTF,TGTGCCAGCAGTAAAGTGAACTATGGCTACACCTTC
NA,TRBV6-5,NA,TRBJ1-1,CASSTGSPEAFF,TGTGCCAGCAGTACAGGTTCCCCTGAAGCTTTCTTT
NA,TRBV21-1,NA,TRBJ2-3,CASSKFRDRGADTQYF,TGTGCCAGCAGCAAATTCCGGGACAGGGGGGCAGATACGCAGTATTTT
NA,TRBV7-9,NA,TRBJ1-2,CASSTDYRGNANGYTF,TGTGCCAGCTCAACGGACTACCGCGGGAATGCTAATGGCTACACCTTC
NA,TRBV9,once,TRBJ2-3,CASKGGYPTGTDTQYF,TGTGCCAGCAAAGGGGGGTACCCCACAGGCACAGATACGCAGTATTTT
NA,TRBV6-5,NA,TRBJ1-3,CASRPEPGNTIYF,TGTGCCAGCAGACCGGAGCCTGGAAACACCATATATTTT
TRBD2,TRBV3-1/TRBV3-2,NA,TRBJ2-3,CASSQTSGSGDTQYF,TGTGCCAGCAGCCAGACCAGCGGGAGTGGTGATACGCAGTATTTT
NA,TRBV7-6,NA,TRBJ2-5,CASSDSPFAGAPGAETQYF,TGTGCCAGCAGCGACAGTCCCTTTGCGGGAGCCCCGGGGGCGGAGACCCAGTACTTC
TRBD1,TRBV9,NA,TRBJ1-1,CASSARQGFRTEAFF,TGTGCCAGCAGCGCCCGACAGGGATTTCGAACTGAAGCTTTCTTT
NA,TRBV7-2,NA,TRBJ2-7,CASSLQVSYEQYF,TGTGCCAGCAGCTTACAGGTTTCCTACGAGCAGTACTTC
NA,TRBV3-1/TRBV3-2,NA,TRBJ1-2,CASSQAAGSGYTF,TGTGCCAGCAGCCAAGCTGCAGGGTCTGGCTACACCTTC
NA,TRBV6-5,once,TRBJ1-1,CASNRGTGNTEAFF,TGTGCCAGCAACCGGGGGACTGGGAACACTGAAGCTTTCTTT
TRBD2,TRBV9,once,TRBJ2-7,CASSVGLASDEQYF,TGTGCCAGCAGCGTAGGACTAGCGTCTGACGAGCAGTACTTC
TRBD2,TRBV4-1,NA,TRBJ2-3,CASSQDRVAGEASTDTQYF,TGCGCCAGCAGCCAAGATAGGGTAGCGGGGGAAGCTAGCACAGATACGCAGTATTTT
TRBD2,TRBV7-9,NA,TRBJ2-3,CASTLSIFSSGDTQYF,TGTGCCAGCACCCTTAGCATTTTCTCTAGCGGAGATACGCAGTATTTT
TRBD1,TRBV10-3,NA,TRBJ2-7,CAISESRTGDTYEQYF,TGTGCCATCAGTGAGTCGAGGACAGGGGATACCTACGAGCAGTACTTC
NA,TRBV7-8,NA,TRBJ1-5,CASSLEGEGPQHF,TGTGCCAGCAGCTTAGAGGGGGAGGGGCCCCAGCATTTT
TRBD2,TRBV9,NA,TRBJ2-3,CASSRGGAGGTDTQYF,TGTGCCAGCAGCCGGGGCGGGGCCGGGGGGACAGATACGCAGTATTTT
NA,TRBV6-2/TRBV6-3,NA,TRBJ1-2,CASSYSRQGGGYTF,TGTGCCAGCAGTTACTCGCGGCAGGGCGGCGGCTACACCTTC
NA,TRBV3-1/TRBV3-2,few,TRBJ1-1,CASSRGLFTEAFF,TGTGCCAGCAGCAGGGGGTTGTTCACTGAAGCTTTCTTT
NA,TRBV6-5,NA,TRBJ2-7,CASRPIGYGTLEQYF,TGTGCCAGCAGACCTATTGGTTACGGAACTCTCGAGCAGTACTTC
NA,TRBV14,NA,TRBJ1-4,CASSQMGRGEKLFF,TGTGCCAGCAGCCAGATGGGGCGGGGTGAAAAACTGTTTTTT
TRBD1,TRBV18,few,TRBJ2-7,CASSPGTASYEQYF,TGTGCCAGCTCACCTGGGACAGCCTCCTACGAGCAGTACTTC
NA,TRBV28,NA,TRBJ2-7,CASSLGGANTVEQYF,TGTGCCAGCAGTTTAGGGGGTGCTAATACGGTCGAGCAGTACTTC
NA,TRBV6-4,NA,TRBJ2-7,CASSGQGWDEQYF,TGTGCCAGCAGTGGTCAGGGTTGGGACGAGCAGTACTTC